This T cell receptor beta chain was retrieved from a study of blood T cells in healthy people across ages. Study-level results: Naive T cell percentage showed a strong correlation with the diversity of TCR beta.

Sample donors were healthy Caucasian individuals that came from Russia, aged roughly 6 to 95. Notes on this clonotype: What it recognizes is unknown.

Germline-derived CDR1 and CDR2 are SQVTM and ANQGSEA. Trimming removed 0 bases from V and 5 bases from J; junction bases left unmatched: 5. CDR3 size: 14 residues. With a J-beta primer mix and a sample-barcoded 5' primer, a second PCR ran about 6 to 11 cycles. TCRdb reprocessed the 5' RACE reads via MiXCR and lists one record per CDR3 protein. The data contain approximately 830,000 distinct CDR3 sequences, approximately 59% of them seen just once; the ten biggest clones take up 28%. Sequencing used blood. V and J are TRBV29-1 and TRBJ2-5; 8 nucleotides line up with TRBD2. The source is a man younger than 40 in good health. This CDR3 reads CSVEDRASGETQYF. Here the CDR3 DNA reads TGCAGCGTTGAAGATAGGGCTAGCGGGGAGACCCAGTACTTC.